This T cell receptor (beta chain) was profiled in a study of shared clonotypes between healthy human individuals. For the study at large: CD4 naive and CD4 memory each took three plates per donor, while CD8 naive took two and CD8 memory one. Points from the study as a whole: Relative to clonotypes present in all four donors, those not shared had lower generation probabilities. Specimens sampled were limited to blood, with tissue repertoires likely differing.

Per the germline V gene, CDR1 is SGHVS and CDR2 is FQNEAQ. The CDR3 has 14 amino acids. V shed 5 bases and J shed 6 bases, with 17 bases lying between them. Details on this clone: Its target is unknown.

The data were produced by immunoSEQ multiplex PCR, yet TCRdb's version contains in-frame clones alone and is incomplete. This table holds roughly 2 million clones, approximately 94% found once. The gene calls are TRBV7-8 and TRBJ2-7, with D perhaps TRBD1 (5 bases). Sequencing input: naive CD4+ T cells sorted from blood. Indicated subset: CD45RA+ positively selected. This TCR was recovered from a man between 18 and 35 years old in good health. The CDR3 DNA is TGTGCCAGCAGCGGAACAGGAATCCTAGGCGAGCAGTACTTC. As protein: CASSGTGILGEQYF. Full variable domain (remainder filled in from reference TRBV7-8 and TRBJ2-7): GAGVSQSPRYKVAKRGQDVALRCDPISGHVSLFWYQQALGQGPEFLTYFQNEAQLDKSGLPSDRFFAERPEGSVSTLKIQRTQQEDSAVYLCASSGTGILGEQYFGPGTRLTVT.